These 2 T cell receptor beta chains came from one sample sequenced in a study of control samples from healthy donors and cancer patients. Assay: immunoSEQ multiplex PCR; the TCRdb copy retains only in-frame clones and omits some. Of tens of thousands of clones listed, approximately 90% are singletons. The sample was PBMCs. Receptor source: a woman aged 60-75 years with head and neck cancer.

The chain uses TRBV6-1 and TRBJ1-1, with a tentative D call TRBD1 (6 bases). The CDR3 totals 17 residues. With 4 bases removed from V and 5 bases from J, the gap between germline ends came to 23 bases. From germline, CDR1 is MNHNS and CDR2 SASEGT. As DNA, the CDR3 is TGTGCCAGCAGTGGGACCACAGGGAGGTGGTATAGGACTGAAGCTTTCTTT. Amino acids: CASSGTTGRWYRTEAFF.

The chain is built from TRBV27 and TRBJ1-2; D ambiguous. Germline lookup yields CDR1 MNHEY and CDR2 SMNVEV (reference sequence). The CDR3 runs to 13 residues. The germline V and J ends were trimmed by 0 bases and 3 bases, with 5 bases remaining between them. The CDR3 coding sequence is TGTGCCAGCAGTTTATCCCCGGACTATGGCTACACCTTC. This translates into CASSLSPDYGYTF.